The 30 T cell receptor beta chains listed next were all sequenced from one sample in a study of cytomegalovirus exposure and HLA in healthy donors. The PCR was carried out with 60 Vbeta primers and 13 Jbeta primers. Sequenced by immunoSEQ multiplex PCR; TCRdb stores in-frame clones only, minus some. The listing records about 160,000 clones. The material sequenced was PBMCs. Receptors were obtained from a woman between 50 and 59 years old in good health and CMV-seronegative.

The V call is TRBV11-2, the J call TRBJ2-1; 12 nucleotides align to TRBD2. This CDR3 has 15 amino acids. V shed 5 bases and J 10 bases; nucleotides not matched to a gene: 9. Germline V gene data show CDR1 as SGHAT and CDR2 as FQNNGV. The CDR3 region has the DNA TGTGCCAGCAGCCCCAGACTAGCGGGAGATAGCGAGCAGTTCTTC. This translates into CASSPRLAGDSEQFF.

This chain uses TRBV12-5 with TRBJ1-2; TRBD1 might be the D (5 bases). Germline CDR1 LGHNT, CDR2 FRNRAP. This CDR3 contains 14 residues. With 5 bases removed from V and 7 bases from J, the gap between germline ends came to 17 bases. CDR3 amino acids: CASGPDSTPFGYTF. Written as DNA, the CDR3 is TGTGCTAGTGGTCCCGACAGCACTCCCTTTGGCTACACCTTC.

The CDR3 nucleotides read TGTGCCAGCGTACACTACAGTGCCACACGGGGCAATGAGCAGTTCTTC. As protein: CASVHYSATRGNEQFF. This rearrangement joins TRBV28 to TRBJ2-1; possibly TRBD2 for D (5 bases). The CDR3 is 16 amino acids. Looked up from germline, CDR1 is MDHEN and CDR2 is SYDVKM. Deletions cut 8 bases from V and 6 bases from J, with 23 bases between.

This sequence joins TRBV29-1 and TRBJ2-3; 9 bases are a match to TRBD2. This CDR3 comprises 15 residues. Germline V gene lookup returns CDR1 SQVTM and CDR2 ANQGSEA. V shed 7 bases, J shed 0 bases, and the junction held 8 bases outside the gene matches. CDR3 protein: CSAIFAGGSTDTQYF. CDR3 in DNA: TGCAGCGCCATATTTGCGGGAGGGAGCACAGATACGCAGTATTTT.

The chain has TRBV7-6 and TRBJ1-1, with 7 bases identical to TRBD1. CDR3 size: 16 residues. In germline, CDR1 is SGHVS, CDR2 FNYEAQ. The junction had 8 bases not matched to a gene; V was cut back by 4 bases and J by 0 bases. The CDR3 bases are TGTGCCAGCAGCTACTATCCGGGACAGATGAACACTGAAGCTTTCTTT. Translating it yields CASSYYPGQMNTEAFF.

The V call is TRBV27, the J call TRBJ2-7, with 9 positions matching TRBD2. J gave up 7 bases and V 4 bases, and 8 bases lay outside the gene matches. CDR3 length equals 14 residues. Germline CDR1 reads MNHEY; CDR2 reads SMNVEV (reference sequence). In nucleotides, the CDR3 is TGTGCCAGCAGTTCGGGACTAGCCCTGCGAGAGCAGTACTTC. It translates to CASSSGLALREQYF.

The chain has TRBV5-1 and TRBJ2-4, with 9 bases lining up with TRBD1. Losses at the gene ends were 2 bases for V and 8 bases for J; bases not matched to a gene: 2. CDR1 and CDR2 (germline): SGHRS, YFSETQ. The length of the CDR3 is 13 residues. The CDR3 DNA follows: TGCGCCAGCAGCTTACAGGGGGCGGACATTCAGTACTTC. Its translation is CASSLQGADIQYF.

For the CDR3, the DNA is TGTGCCAGCAGGATTGCGGGAGATAGTAATGAGCAGTTCTTC. This sequence encodes CASRIAGDSNEQFF. J is TRBJ2-1 and V is TRBV28; TRBD2 matches 7 bases. The CDR3 is 14 residues long. The trim removed 6 bases at V and 7 bases at J, leaving 9 bases unmatched. Germline V CDR1 and CDR2: MDHEN, SYDVKM.

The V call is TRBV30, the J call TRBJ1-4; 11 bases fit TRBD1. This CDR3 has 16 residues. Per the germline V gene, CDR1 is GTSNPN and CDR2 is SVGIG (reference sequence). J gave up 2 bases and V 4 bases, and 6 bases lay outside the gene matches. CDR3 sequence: CAWNKGQGATNEKLFF. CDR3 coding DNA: TGTGCCTGGAATAAAGGACAGGGGGCGACTAATGAAAAACTGTTTTTT.

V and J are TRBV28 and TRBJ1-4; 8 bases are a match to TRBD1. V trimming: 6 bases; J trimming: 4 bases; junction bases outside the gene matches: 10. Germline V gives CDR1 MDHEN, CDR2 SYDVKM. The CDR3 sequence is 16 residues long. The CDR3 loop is CASSRLRTGNNEKLFF. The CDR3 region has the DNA TGTGCCAGCAGCCGCCTCCGGACAGGGAATAATGAAAAACTGTTTTTT.

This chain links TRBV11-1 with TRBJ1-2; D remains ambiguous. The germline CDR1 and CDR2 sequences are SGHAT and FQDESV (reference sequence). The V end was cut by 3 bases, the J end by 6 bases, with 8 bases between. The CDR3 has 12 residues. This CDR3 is CASSFEGNGYTF. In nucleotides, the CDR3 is TGTGCCAGCAGCTTTGAGGGAAATGGCTACACCTTC.

CDR3 sequence reads: CASSWGQWAYEQYF. In DNA, the CDR3 is TGTGCCAGCAGCTGGGGCCAGTGGGCCTACGAGCAGTACTTC. J is TRBJ2-7 and V is TRBV6-6; possible D gene TRBD1, 5 bases. The V gene lost 6 bases and the J gene lost 2 bases, with 14 bases spanning the gap. Germline V lookup: CDR1 MNHNY, CDR2 SVGAGI (reference sequence). CDR3 length: 14 amino acids.

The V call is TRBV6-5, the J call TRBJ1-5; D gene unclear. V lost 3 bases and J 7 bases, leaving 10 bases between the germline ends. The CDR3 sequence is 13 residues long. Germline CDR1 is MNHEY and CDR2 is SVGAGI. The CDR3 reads CASSYGRRQPQHF. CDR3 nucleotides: TGTGCCAGCAGTTATGGGAGGAGGCAGCCCCAGCATTTT.

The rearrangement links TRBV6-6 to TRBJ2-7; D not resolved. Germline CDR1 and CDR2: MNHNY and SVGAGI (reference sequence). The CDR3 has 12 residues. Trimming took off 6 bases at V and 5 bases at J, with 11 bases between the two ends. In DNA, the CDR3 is TGTGCCAGCAGCGTCGTCGGAGACGAGCAGTACTTC. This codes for CASSVVGDEQYF.

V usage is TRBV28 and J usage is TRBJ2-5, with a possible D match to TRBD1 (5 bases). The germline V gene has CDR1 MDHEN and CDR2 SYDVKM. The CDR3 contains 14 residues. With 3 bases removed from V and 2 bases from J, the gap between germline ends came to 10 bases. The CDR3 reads CASSFSPGQETQYF. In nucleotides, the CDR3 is TGTGCCAGCAGTTTTTCACCAGGGCAAGAGACCCAGTACTTC.

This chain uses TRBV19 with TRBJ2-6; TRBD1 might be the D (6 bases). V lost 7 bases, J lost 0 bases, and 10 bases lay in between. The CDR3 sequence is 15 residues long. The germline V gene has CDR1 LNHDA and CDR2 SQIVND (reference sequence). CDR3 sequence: CASKQGISGANVLTF. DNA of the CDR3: TGTGCCAGTAAACAGGGTATCTCTGGGGCCAACGTCCTGACTTTC.

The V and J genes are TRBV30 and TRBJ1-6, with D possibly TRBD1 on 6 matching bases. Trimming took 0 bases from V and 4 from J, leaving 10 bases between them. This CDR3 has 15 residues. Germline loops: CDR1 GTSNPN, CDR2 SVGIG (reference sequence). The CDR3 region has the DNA TGTGCCTGGAGTGTAATCGACAGGTATAATTCACCCCTCCACTTT. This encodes CAWSVIDRYNSPLHF.

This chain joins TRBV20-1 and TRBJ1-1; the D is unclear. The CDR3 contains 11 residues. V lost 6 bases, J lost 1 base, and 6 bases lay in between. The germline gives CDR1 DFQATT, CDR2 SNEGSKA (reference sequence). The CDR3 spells CSAHRNTEAFF. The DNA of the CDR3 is TGCAGTGCACACAGGAACACTGAAGCTTTCTTT.

The CDR3 region has the DNA TGCGCCAGCAGCTTGGACGGACTGGGAACCTCAGATACGCAGTATTTT. Amino acid sequence: CASSLDGLGTSDTQYF. The rearrangement joins TRBV5-1 to TRBJ2-3, with a tentative D call TRBD2 (5 bases). CDR1 is SGHRS and CDR2 is YFSETQ in the germline V gene. Trimming shortened V by 0 bases and J by 4 bases, and 15 bases separated the two germline ends. The CDR3 is 16 residues long.

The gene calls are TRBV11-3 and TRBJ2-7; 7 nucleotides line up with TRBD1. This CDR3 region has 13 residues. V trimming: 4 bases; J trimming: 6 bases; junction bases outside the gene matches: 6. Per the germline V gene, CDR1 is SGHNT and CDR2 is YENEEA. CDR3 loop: CASSYSSGGEQYF. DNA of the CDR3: TGTGCCAGCAGCTACTCATCAGGGGGCGAGCAGTACTTC.

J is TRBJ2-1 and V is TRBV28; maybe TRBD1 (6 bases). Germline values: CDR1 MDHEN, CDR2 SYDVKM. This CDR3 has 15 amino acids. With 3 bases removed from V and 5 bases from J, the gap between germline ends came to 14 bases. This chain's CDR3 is CASSFPWDTNNEQFF. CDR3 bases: TGTGCCAGCAGTTTCCCCTGGGACACGAACAATGAGCAGTTCTTC.

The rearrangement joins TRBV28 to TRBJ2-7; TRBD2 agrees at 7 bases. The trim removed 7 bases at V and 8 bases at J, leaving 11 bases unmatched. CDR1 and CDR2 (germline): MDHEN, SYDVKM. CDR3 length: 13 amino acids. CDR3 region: CASITGRATKQYF. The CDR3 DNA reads TGTGCCAGCATAACGGGGAGGGCTACGAAGCAGTACTTC. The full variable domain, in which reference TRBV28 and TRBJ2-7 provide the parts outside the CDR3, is DVKVTQSSRYLVKRTGEKVFLECVQDMDHENMFWYRQDPGLGLRLIYFSYDVKMKEKGDIPEGYSVSREKKERFSLILESASTNQTSMYLCASITGRATKQYFGPGTRLTVT.

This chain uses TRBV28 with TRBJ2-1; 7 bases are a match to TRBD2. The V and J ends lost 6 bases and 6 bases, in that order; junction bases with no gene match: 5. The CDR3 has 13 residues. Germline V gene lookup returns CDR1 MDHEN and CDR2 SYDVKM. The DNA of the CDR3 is TGTGCCAGCAGGGGCGGGAGCATCAATGAGCAGTTCTTC. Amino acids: CASRGGSINEQFF.

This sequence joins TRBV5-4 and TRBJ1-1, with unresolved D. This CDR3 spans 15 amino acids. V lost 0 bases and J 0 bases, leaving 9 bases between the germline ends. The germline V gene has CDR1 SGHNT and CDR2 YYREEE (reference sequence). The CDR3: CASSLDRLMNTEAFF. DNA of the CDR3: TGTGCCAGCAGCTTGGATCGGTTAATGAACACTGAAGCTTTCTTT.

The CDR3 DNA sequence: TGTGCCTGGAGTCGACCGCCTGTCAGGGAGGCAACTCAGCCCCAGCATTTT. It codes for CAWSRPPVREATQPQHF. The gene calls are TRBV30 and TRBJ1-5; possible D gene TRBD1, 5 bases. The CDR3 sequence is 17 residues long. Germline values: CDR1 GTSNPN, CDR2 SVGIG (reference sequence). V shed 2 bases and J shed 6 bases, with 23 bases lying between them.

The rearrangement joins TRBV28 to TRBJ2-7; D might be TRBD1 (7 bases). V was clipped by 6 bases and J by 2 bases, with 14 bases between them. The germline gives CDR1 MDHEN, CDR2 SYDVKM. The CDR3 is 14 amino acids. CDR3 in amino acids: CASSRQGGAYEQYF. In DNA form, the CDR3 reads TGTGCCAGCAGCCGACAGGGAGGCGCCTACGAGCAGTACTTC.

The CDR3 protein is CASSQPGLAGVGEQYF. The DNA of the CDR3 is TGTGCCAGCTCACAACCGGGACTAGCGGGAGTCGGTGAGCAGTACTTC. The J gene is TRBJ2-7, the V gene TRBV18; 14 bases agree with TRBD2. CDR3 length: 16 residues. Trimming at V came to 4 bases and at J to 7 bases, leaving 9 bases not matched to a gene. Germline CDR1 is KGHSH and CDR2 is LQKENI.

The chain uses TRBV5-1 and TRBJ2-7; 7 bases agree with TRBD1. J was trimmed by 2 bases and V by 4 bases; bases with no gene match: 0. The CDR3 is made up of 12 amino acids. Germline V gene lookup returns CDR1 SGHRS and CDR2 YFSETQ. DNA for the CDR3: TGCGCCAGCAGCGGGACAGCCTACGAGCAGTACTTC. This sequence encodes CASSGTAYEQYF.

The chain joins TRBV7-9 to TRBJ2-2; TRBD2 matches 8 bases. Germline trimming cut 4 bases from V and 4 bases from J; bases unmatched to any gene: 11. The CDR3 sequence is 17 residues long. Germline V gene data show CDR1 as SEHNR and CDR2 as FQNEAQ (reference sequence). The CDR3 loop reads CASSSPSGAGVTGELFF. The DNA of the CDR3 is TGTGCCAGCAGCTCTCCTTCAGGAGCGGGAGTCACCGGGGAGCTGTTTTTT.

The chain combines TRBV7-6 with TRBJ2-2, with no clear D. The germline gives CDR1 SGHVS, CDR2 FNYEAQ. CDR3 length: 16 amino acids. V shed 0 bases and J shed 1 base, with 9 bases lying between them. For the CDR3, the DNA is TGTGCCAGCAGCTTAGCACCATACGGGAACACCGGGGAGCTGTTTTTT. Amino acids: CASSLAPYGNTGELFF.